A selection of T cell receptor beta chains follows, all from one sample in a study of OX40 agonist ivuxolimab in advanced cancers. Produced via immunoSEQ multiplex PCR; TCRdb's table is partial and in-frame only. This sample has about 62,000 clones, with 79% found just once. The sequences come from CD4+ or CD8+ T cells sorted from blood, collected in a trial of the OX40 agonist ivuxolimab. These receptors all come from an adult with an advanced solid tumor such as melanoma, head and neck, liver or kidney cancer. CDR3s include the opening cysteine and the closing phenylalanine or tryptophan. The order of the fields is J gene, clone size, V gene, CDR3 length, D gene, CDR3 protein, CDR3 DNA. The D gene is left open where the match is weak. Expanded clones get a size class; other rows say once, few or many, or leave the size out.

TRBJ2-7 NA TRBV28 22 TRBD2 CASSPQWGRGLAGGSSSYEQYF TGTGCCAGCAGTCCCCAATGGGGGAGGGGACTAGCGGGAGGTAGTAGCTCCTACGAGCAGTACTTC
TRBJ2-7 NA TRBV7-3 16 TRBD2 CASSSGLAISSYEQYF TGTGCCAGCAGCTCTGGACTAGCGATTAGCTCCTACGAGCAGTACTTC
TRBJ2-3 NA TRBV9 14 TRBD2 CASSGTTSTDTQYF TGTGCCAGCAGTGGGACTACCAGCACAGATACGCAGTATTTT
TRBJ2-7 NA TRBV6-5 13 NA CASSYGDNYEQYF TGTGCCAGCAGTTACGGGGACAACTACGAGCAGTACTTC
TRBJ2-1 NA TRBV29-1 17 TRBD2 CSVGASGGASSYNEQFF TGCAGCGTTGGGGCTAGCGGGGGGGCCTCGTCCTACAATGAGCAGTTCTTC
TRBJ2-7 NA TRBV6-1 15 NA CASSPRRDASYEQYF TGTGCCAGCAGTCCCCGCCGGGACGCCTCCTACGAGCAGTACTTC
TRBJ2-7 NA TRBV6-1 15 NA CASRAIPGGLYEQYF TGTGCCAGCAGGGCAATCCCCGGAGGACTGTACGAGCAGTACTTC
TRBJ2-7 NA TRBV9 14 NA CASSVDSPSYEQYF TGTGCCAGCAGCGTAGACTCCCCTTCCTACGAGCAGTACTTC
TRBJ1-2 NA TRBV15 18 NA CATSRAGRGPGGDYGYTF TGTGCCACCAGCAGGGCGGGCCGAGGCCCTGGCGGTGACTATGGCTACACCTTC
TRBJ2-1 few TRBV9 17 NA CASSVSGAGSFYNEQFF TGTGCCAGCAGCGTCAGCGGCGCTGGATCGTTTTACAATGAGCAGTTCTTC
TRBJ1-3 NA TRBV5-4 16 NA CASSLAQQASGNTIYF TGTGCCAGCAGCTTGGCACAACAGGCCTCTGGAAACACCATATATTTT
TRBJ2-5 NA TRBV9 14 NA CASSLGATQETQYF TGTGCCAGCAGCTTGGGTGCTACCCAAGAGACCCAGTACTTC
TRBJ2-7 NA TRBV27 13 NA CASSLRGTTEQYF TGTGCCAGCAGTTTACGGGGGACCACGGAGCAGTACTTC
TRBJ2-5 NA TRBV5-1 14 TRBD2 CASSPTSAQETQYF TGCGCCAGCAGCCCCACTAGCGCGCAAGAGACCCAGTACTTC
TRBJ2-1 NA TRBV25-1 16 NA CASSGRQVSSYNEQFF TGTGCCAGCAGTGGCCGACAGGTCAGCTCCTACAATGAGCAGTTCTTC
TRBJ1-3 NA TRBV5-1 14 NA CASSLVAGMDTIYF TGCGCCAGCAGCTTGGTGGCAGGGATGGACACCATATATTTT
TRBJ2-3 NA TRBV5-1 14 NA CASSPGHETDTQYF TGCGCCAGCAGCCCGGGACACGAGACAGATACGCAGTATTTT
TRBJ2-1 few TRBV9 17 NA CASSVPEGAGPLTEQFF TGTGCCAGCAGCGTACCCGAAGGAGCGGGCCCGCTCACTGAGCAGTTCTTC
TRBJ2-7 NA TRBV6-5 13 NA CASSYSTGYEQYF TGTGCCAGCAGTTACTCAACAGGGTACGAGCAGTACTTC
TRBJ2-5 NA TRBV7-2 14 TRBD2 CASSFGGALETQYF TGTGCCAGCAGCTTCGGGGGGGCACTGGAGACCCAGTACTTC
TRBJ1-1 once TRBV6-5 12 TRBD1 CASRSGGTEAFF TGTGCCAGCAGGTCAGGGGGTACTGAAGCTTTCTTT
TRBJ2-7 NA TRBV4-2 17 TRBD2 CASSQEGSGRSSYEQYF TGTGCCAGCAGCCAAGAGGGAAGCGGGAGGAGCTCCTACGAGCAGTACTTC
TRBJ2-7 many TRBV6-5 12 TRBD2 CASRGTSWEQYF TGTGCCAGCAGAGGGACTAGCTGGGAGCAGTACTTC